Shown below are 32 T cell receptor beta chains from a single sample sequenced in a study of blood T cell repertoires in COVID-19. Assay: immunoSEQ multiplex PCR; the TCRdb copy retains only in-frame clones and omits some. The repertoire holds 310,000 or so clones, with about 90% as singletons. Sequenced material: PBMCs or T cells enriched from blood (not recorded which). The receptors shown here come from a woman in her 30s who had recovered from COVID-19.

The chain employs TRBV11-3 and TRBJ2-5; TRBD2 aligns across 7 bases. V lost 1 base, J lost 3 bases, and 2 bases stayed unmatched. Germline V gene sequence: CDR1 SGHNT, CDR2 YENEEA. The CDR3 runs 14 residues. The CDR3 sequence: CASSLVRGEETQYF. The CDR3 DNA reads TGTGCCAGCAGCTTAGTTCGGGGGGAAGAGACCCAGTACTTC. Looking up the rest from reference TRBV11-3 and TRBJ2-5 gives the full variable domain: EAGVVQSPRYKIIEKKQPVAFWCNPISGHNTLYWYLQNLGQGPELLIRYENEEAVDDSQLPKDRFSAERLKGVDSTLKIQPAELGDSAVYLCASSLVRGEETQYFGPGTRLLVL.

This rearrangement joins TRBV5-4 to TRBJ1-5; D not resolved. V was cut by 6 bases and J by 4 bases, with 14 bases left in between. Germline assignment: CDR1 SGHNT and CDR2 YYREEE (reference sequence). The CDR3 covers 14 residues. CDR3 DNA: TGTGCCAGCACCCAAATGTCGGGGAATCAGCCCCAGCATTTT. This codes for CASTQMSGNQPQHF.

CDR3 residues: CASSYSRSLRHTEAFF. The CDR3 bases are TGTGCCAGCAGTTACTCGAGGTCCCTTCGACACACTGAAGCTTTCTTT. This chain uses TRBV6-5 with TRBJ1-1, with no clear D. The V end lost 0 bases, the J end lost 3 bases, and 14 bases lay between the germline ends. CDR3 length: 16 residues. Germline loops: CDR1 MNHEY, CDR2 SVGAGI.

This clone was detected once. The DNA for the CDR3 is TGTGCCAGCAGCCCGAGACCACGCGGACAGGGGAACACTGAAGCTTTCTTT. Its translation: CASSPRPRGQGNTEAFF. This chain connects TRBV5-5 to TRBJ1-1; 8 positions match TRBD1. J gave up 1 base and V 4 bases, and 12 bases lay outside the gene matches. This CDR3 region has 17 residues. The germline V gene has CDR1 SGHKS and CDR2 YYEKEE (reference sequence).

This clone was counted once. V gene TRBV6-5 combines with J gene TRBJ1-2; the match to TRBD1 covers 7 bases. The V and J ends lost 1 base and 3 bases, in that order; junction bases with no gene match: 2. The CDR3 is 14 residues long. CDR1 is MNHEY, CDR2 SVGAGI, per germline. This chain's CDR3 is CASSYYTGDYGYTF. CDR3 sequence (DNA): TGTGCCAGCAGTTACTACACAGGGGACTATGGCTACACCTTC.

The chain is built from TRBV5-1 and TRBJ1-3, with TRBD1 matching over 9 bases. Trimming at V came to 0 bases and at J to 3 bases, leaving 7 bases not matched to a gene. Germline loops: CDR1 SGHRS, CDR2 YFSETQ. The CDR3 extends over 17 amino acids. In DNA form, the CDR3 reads TGCGCCAGCAGCTTGGCCACCGGGACAGGGTTTGGAAACACCATATATTTT. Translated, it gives CASSLATGTGFGNTIYF. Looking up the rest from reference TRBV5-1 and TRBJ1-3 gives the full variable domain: KAGVTQTPRYLIKTRGQQVTLSCSPISGHRSVSWYQQTPGQGLQFLFEYFSETQRNKGNFPGRFSGRQFSNSRSEMNVSTLELGDSALYLCASSLATGTGFGNTIYFGEGSWLTVV.

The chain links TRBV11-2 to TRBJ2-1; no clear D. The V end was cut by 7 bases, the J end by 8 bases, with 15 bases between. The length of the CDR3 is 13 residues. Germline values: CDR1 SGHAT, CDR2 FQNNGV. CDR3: CASTPLDFDEQFF. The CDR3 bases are TGTGCCAGCACCCCCCTAGACTTCGATGAGCAGTTCTTC.

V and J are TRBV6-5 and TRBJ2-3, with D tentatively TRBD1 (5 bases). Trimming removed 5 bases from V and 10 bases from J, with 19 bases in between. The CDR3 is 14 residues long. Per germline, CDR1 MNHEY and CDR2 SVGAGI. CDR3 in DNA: TGTGCCAGCAGTATCCCGACCCCTCCCAGGGCGCAGTATTTT. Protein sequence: CASSIPTPPRAQYF.

The CDR3 sequence: CASSPPRGGAVGTQYF. CDR3 coding DNA: TGTGCCAGCTCACCACCTCGCGGGGGGGCCGTGGGAACGCAGTATTTT. The V call is TRBV18, the J call TRBJ2-3, with 9 bases lining up with TRBD2. The germline gives CDR1 KGHSH, CDR2 LQKENI. The CDR3 totals 16 residues. V shed 0 bases and J 9 bases; nucleotides not matched to a gene: 10. Filled out from reference TRBV18 and TRBJ2-3, the complete variable domain reads NAGVMQNPRHLVRRRGQEARLRCSPMKGHSHVYWYRQLPEEGLKFMVYLQKENIIDESGMPKERFSAEFPKEGPSILRIQQVVRGDSAAYFCASSPPRGGAVGTQYFGPGTRLTVL.

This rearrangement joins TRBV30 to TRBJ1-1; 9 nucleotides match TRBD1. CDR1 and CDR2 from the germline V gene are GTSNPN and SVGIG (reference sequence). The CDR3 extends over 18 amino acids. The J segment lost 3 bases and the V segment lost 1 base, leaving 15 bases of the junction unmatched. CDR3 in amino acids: CAWSGRGQGAERDTEAFF. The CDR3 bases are TGTGCCTGGAGTGGACGGGGACAGGGTGCGGAAAGGGACACTGAAGCTTTCTTT.

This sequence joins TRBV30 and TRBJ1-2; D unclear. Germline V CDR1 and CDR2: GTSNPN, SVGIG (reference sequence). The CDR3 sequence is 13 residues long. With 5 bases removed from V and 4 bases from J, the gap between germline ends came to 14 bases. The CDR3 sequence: CAWERSQRYGYTF. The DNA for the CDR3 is TGTGCCTGGGAGAGGTCGCAGCGCTATGGCTACACCTTC.

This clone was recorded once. The CDR3 sequence is CASSTLRGRRYGYTF. The CDR3 nucleotides read TGTGCCAGCAGTACCCTCAGGGGGCGCCGCTATGGCTACACCTTC. V usage is TRBV2 and J usage is TRBJ1-2; 8 bases align to TRBD1. This CDR3 is 15 amino acids long. The germline V gene has CDR1 SNHLY and CDR2 FYNNEI. V was pared by 5 bases and J by 4 bases, with 9 bases of the junction left unmatched.

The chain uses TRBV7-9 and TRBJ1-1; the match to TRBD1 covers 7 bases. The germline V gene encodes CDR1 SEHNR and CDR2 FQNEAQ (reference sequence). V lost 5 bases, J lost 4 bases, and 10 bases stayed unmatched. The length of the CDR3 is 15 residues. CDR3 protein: CASSLPGQTLTEAFF. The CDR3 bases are TGTGCCAGCAGCCTTCCGGGACAGACTCTCACTGAAGCTTTCTTT.

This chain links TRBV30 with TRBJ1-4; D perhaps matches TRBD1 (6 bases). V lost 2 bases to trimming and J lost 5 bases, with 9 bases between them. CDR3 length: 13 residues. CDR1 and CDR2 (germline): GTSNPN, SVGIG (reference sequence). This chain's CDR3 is CAWSRQGNEKLFF. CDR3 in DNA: TGTGCCTGGAGTCGTCAGGGGAATGAAAAACTGTTTTTT.

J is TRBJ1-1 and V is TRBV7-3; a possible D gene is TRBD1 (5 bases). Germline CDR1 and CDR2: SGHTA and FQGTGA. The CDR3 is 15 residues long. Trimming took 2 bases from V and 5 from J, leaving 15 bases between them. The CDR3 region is CASSLGRGLRTEAFF. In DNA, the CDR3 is TGTGCCAGCAGCTTAGGGCGGGGACTAAGAACTGAAGCTTTCTTT.

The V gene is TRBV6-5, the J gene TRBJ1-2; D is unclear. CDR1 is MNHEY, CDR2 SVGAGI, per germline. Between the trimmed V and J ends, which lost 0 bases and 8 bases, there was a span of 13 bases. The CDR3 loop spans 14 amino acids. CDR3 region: CASSYSSGNWGYTF. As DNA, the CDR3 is TGTGCCAGCAGTTACTCGTCCGGGAATTGGGGCTACACCTTC.

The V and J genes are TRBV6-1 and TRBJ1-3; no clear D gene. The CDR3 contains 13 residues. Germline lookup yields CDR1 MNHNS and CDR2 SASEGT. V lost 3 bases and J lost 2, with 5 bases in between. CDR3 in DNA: TGTGCCAGCAGTGACGGGACTGGAAACACCATATATTTT. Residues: CASSDGTGNTIYF.

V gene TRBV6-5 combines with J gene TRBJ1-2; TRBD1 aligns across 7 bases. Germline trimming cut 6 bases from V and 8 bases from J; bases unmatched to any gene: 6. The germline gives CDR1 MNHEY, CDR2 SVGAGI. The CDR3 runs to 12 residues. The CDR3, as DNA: TGTGCCAGCAGCGGGACAGCCAGCGGCTACACCTTC. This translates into CASSGTASGYTF.

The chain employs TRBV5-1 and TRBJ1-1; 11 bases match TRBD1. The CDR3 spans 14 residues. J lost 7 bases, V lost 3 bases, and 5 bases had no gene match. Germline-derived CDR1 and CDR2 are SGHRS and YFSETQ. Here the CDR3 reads CASSYGQGANEAFF. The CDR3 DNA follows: TGCGCCAGCAGCTACGGACAGGGGGCTAATGAAGCTTTCTTT.

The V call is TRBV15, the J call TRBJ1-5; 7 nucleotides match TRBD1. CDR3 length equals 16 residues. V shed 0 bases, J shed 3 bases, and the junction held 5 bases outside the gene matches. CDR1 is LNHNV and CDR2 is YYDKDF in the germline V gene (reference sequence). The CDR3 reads CATSRDRDRPNQPQHF. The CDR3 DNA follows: TGTGCCACCAGCAGAGATAGGGACAGACCCAATCAGCCCCAGCATTTT.

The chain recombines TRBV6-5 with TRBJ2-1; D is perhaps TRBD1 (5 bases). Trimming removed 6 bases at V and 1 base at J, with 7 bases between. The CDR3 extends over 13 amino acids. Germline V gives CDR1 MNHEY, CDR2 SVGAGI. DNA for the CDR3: TGTGCCAGCAGGAGACAGTCCTACAATGAGCAGTTCTTC. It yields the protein CASRRQSYNEQFF.

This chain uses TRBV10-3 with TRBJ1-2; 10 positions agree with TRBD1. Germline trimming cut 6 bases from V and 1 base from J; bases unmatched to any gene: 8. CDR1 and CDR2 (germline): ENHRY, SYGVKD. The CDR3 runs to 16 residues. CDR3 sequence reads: CAIRGQGPDLNYGYTF. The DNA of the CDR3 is TGTGCCATCAGGGGACAGGGGCCCGACCTTAACTATGGCTACACCTTC.

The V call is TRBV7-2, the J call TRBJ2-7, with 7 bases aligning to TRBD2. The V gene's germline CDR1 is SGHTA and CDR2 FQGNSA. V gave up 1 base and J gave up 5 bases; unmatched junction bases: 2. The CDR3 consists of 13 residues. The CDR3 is CASSLGGGNEQYF. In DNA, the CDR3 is TGTGCCAGCAGCTTAGGGGGAGGGAACGAGCAGTACTTC. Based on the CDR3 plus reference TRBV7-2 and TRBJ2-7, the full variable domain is GAGVSQSPSNKVTEKGKDVELRCDPISGHTALYWYRQSLGQGLEFLIYFQGNSAPDKSGLPSDRFSAERTGGSVSTLTIQRTQQEDSAVYLCASSLGGGNEQYFGPGTRLTVT.

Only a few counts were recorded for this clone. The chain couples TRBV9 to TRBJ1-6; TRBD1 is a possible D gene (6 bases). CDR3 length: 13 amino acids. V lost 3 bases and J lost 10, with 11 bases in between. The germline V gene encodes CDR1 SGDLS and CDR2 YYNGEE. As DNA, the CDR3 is TGTGCCAGCAGCGGAGGGGGTCGCTCACCCCTCCACTTT. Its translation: CASSGGGRSPLHF.

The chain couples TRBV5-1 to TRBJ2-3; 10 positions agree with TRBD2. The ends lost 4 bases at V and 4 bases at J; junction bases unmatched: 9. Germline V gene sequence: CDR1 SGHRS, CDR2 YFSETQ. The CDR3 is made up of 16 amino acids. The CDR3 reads CASSTEAGGPPDTQYF. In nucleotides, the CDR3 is TGCGCCAGCAGCACCGAAGCGGGGGGGCCCCCAGATACGCAGTATTTT. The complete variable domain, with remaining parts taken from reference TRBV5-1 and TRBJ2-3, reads KAGVTQTPRYLIKTRGQQVTLSCSPISGHRSVSWYQQTPGQGLQFLFEYFSETQRNKGNFPGRFSGRQFSNSRSEMNVSTLELGDSALYLCASSTEAGGPPDTQYFGPGTRLTVL.

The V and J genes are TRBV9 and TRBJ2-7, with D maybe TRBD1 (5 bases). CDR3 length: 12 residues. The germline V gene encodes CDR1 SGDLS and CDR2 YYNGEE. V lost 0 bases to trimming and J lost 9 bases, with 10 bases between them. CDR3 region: CASSVGGGGQYF. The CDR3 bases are TGTGCCAGCAGCGTAGGGGGCGGCGGGCAGTACTTC.

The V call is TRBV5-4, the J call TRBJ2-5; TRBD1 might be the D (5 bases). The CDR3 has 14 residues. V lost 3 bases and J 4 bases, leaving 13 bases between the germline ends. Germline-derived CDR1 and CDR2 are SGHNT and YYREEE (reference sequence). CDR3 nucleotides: TGTGCCAGCAGCTCAACAGCTGGGGCAGAGACCCAGTACTTC. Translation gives CASSSTAGAETQYF. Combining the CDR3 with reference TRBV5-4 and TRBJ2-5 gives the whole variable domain ETGVTQSPTHLIKTRGQQVTLRCSSQSGHNTVSWYQQALGQGPQFIFQYYREEENGRGNFPPRFSGLQFPNYSSELNVNALELDDSALYLCASSSTAGAETQYFGPGTRLLVL.

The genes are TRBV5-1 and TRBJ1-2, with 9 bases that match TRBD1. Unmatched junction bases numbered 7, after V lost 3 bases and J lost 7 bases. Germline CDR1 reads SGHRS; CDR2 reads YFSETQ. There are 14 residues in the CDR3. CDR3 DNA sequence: TGCGCCAGCAGCTGGGGGGACAGGGACGGTGGCTACACCTTC. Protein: CASSWGDRDGGYTF.

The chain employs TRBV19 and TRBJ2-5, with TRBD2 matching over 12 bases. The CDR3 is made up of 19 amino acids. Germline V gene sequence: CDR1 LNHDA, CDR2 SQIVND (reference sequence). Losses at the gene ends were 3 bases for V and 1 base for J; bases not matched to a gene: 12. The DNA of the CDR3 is TGTGCCAGTAGTATCGGAACTAGCGGGGGGTTGCCCCGCCAAGAGACCCAGTACTTC. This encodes CASSIGTSGGLPRQETQYF.

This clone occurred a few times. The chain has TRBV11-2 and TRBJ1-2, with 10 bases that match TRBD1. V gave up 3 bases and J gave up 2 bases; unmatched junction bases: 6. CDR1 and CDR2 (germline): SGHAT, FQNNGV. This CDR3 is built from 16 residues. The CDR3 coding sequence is TGTGCCAGCAGCTTCCGGGACAGGGGCCCCAACTATGGCTACACCTTC. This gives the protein CASSFRDRGPNYGYTF.

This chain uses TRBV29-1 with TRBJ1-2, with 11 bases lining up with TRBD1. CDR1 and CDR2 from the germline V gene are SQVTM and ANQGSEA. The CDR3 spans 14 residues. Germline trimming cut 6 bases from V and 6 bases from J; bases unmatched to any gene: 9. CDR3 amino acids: CSVEGQGVTNGYTF. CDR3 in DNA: TGCAGCGTCGAGGGACAGGGGGTTACGAATGGCTACACCTTC.

CDR3 in DNA: TGTGCCAGCAGCTTAAGACAGGCCGCCGAGCAGTACTTC. Translating it yields CASSLRQAAEQYF. V is TRBV7-3 and J is TRBJ2-7; perhaps TRBD1 as D (6 bases). From germline, CDR1 is SGHTA and CDR2 FQGTGA. V was shortened by 1 base and J by 6 bases, with 10 bases between the two germline ends. The CDR3 totals 13 residues.